What follows describes a single T cell receptor beta chain. The data derive from a study of graft-versus-host responses after intestinal transplantation. Germline V lookup: CDR1 LNHDA, CDR2 SQIVND (reference sequence). V shed 7 bases and J 2 bases; nucleotides not matched to a gene: 14. This CDR3 spans 17 amino acids. Generated by immunoSEQ multiplex PCR, the TCRdb table keeps only in-frame clones and is missing some. Among under 20,000 clones listed, around 39% were seen once. Plates contained about 200,000 CFSE-labeled responder cells and about 200,000 irradiated, violet-dye-labeled stimulator cells.

This material consisted of alloreactive CD4+ T cells from a mixed lymphocyte reaction culture, taken before intestinal transplant. Subset of the sample: CFSE-low proliferating T cells sorted from approximately 6-day pre-transplant mixed lymphocyte reaction (GvH or HvG direction). This clonotype was sampled from a human patient who received an intestinal transplant. The chain links TRBV19 to TRBJ1-5; 7 positions match TRBD1. The CDR3 DNA sequence: TGTGCCAGTAATCTGGAACAGGGGAGATTTGGCAATCAGCCCCAGCATTTT. Protein sequence: CASNLEQGRFGNQPQHF.